This T cell receptor beta chain comes out of a study of blood T cell repertoires in COVID-19. CDR1 SGHRS and CDR2 YFSETQ come from the germline V gene. The CDR3 is 15 residues long. Germline trimming cut 1 base from V and 5 bases from J; bases unmatched to any gene: 5. Here immunoSEQ multiplex PCR was the method, and the copy in TCRdb shows in-frame clones only, minus some. The sample contains a few hundred thousand clones, approximately 87% of which appear only once. The V and J genes are TRBV5-1 and TRBJ2-5; 10 nucleotides agree with TRBD2. This sequence was found in a woman aged 45 to 65 who had recovered from COVID-19. Material for sequencing was PBMCs or T cells enriched from blood (not recorded which). The CDR3 DNA reads as TGCGCCAGCAGCTTGTCTAGCGGGGGACGCGAGACCCAGTACTTC. Translation gives CASSLSSGGRETQYF.